A selection of T cell receptor beta chains follows, all from one sample in a study of T cells in Graves' hyperthyroidism and ophthalmopathy. TCRdb reprocessed the multiplex PCR reads via MiXCR and lists one record per CDR3 protein. Among a few hundred thousand distinct CDR3 sequences, 12% to 15% were seen once, and the ten largest hold approximately 20%. Sequencing used blood. These receptors originate from a woman aged 60-75 years with Graves' ophthalmopathy. CDR3s include the opening cysteine and the closing phenylalanine or tryptophan. The order of the fields is clone size, V gene, D gene, J gene, CDR3 protein, CDR3 DNA. The D gene is left open where the match is weak. Clone size, where shown, is once, few, many, or a class for clones that have expanded.

clone size: many
V gene: TRBV30
D gene: .
J gene: TRBJ2-2
CDR3 protein: CAWSRGGISTGELFF
CDR3 DNA: TGTGCCTGGAGTAGGGGCGGGATTAGCACCGGGGAGCTGTTTTTT

clone size: many
V gene: TRBV2
D gene: .
J gene: TRBJ2-1
CDR3 protein: CASKGPSSYNEQFF
CDR3 DNA: TGTGCCAGCAAAGGACCGAGCTCCTACAATGAGCAGTTCTTC

clone size: many
V gene: TRBV10-3
D gene: .
J gene: TRBJ1-5
CDR3 protein: CAISDGQRASSNQPQHF
CDR3 DNA: TGTGCCATCAGTGACGGGCAGAGGGCTTCAAGCAATCAGCCCCAGCATTTT

clone size: few
V gene: TRBV5-1
D gene: .
J gene: TRBJ1-2
CDR3 protein: CASKGSNNYGYTF
CDR3 DNA: TGCGCCAGCAAGGGCAGCAATAACTATGGCTACACCTTC

clone size: many
V gene: TRBV27
D gene: .
J gene: TRBJ1-5
CDR3 protein: CASSFKPRNQPQHF
CDR3 DNA: TGTGCCAGCAGTTTCAAACCTAGAAATCAGCCCCAGCATTTT

clone size: .
V gene: TRBV6-2/TRBV6-3
D gene: TRBD2
J gene: TRBJ2-3
CDR3 protein: CASSPGGDGDTQYF
CDR3 DNA: TGTGCCAGCAGCCCCGGGGGGGATGGGGATACGCAGTATTTT

clone size: many
V gene: TRBV7-2
D gene: TRBD2
J gene: TRBJ2-7
CDR3 protein: CASSLEVVAGVSYEQYF
CDR3 DNA: TGTGCCAGCAGCTTAGAAGTGGTGGCGGGGGTCTCCTACGAGCAGTACTTC

clone size: many
V gene: TRBV28
D gene: TRBD1
J gene: TRBJ2-2
CDR3 protein: CASPDRGGELFF
CDR3 DNA: TGTGCCAGCCCGGACAGGGGGGGGGAGCTGTTTTTT

clone size: few
V gene: TRBV20-1
D gene: TRBD2
J gene: TRBJ2-2
CDR3 protein: CSATGLAGGTGGELFF
CDR3 DNA: TGCAGTGCAACCGGACTAGCGGGAGGGACGGGCGGGGAGCTGTTTTTT

clone size: .
V gene: TRBV20-1
D gene: TRBD2
J gene: TRBJ2-1
CDR3 protein: CSAAGGTSGRVGYNEQFF
CDR3 DNA: TGCAGTGCTGCGGGGGGGACTAGCGGGAGAGTGGGGTACAATGAGCAGTTCTTC

clone size: many
V gene: TRBV28
D gene: .
J gene: TRBJ1-5
CDR3 protein: CASSFSGQPQHF
CDR3 DNA: TGTGCCAGCAGTTTTTCAGGTCAGCCCCAGCATTTT

clone size: .
V gene: TRBV6-1
D gene: .
J gene: TRBJ1-5
CDR3 protein: CASSEERHQPQHF
CDR3 DNA: TGTGCCAGCAGTGAAGAACGTCATCAGCCCCAGCATTTT

clone size: many
V gene: TRBV27
D gene: .
J gene: TRBJ2-1
CDR3 protein: CASSRPGGSYNEQFF
CDR3 DNA: TGTGCCAGCAGCCGACCTGGAGGCTCCTACAATGAGCAGTTCTTC

clone size: many
V gene: TRBV24-1
D gene: .
J gene: TRBJ2-6
CDR3 protein: CATSAPQGSGANVLTF
CDR3 DNA: TGTGCCACCAGTGCCCCTCAGGGTTCTGGGGCCAACGTCCTGACTTTC

clone size: few
V gene: TRBV6-1
D gene: .
J gene: TRBJ2-7
CDR3 protein: CASSEQGRLQQYF
CDR3 DNA: TGTGCCAGCAGTGAACAGGGGCGCCTACAGCAGTACTTC

clone size: many
V gene: TRBV7-2
D gene: .
J gene: TRBJ2-4
CDR3 protein: CASSLWGDIQYF
CDR3 DNA: TGTGCCAGCAGCTTATGGGGGGACATTCAGTACTTC

clone size: many
V gene: TRBV7-9
D gene: TRBD2
J gene: TRBJ2-1
CDR3 protein: CASEREATYNEQFF
CDR3 DNA: TGTGCCAGCGAGCGGGAGGCCACCTACAATGAGCAGTTCTTC

clone size: .
V gene: TRBV28
D gene: .
J gene: TRBJ2-5
CDR3 protein: CASSSGGGAQETQYF
CDR3 DNA: TGTGCCAGCAGTTCAGGGGGAGGGGCCCAAGAGACCCAGTACTTC

clone size: .
V gene: TRBV5-1
D gene: TRBD2
J gene: TRBJ2-7
CDR3 protein: CASSQEGRAGGSEQYF
CDR3 DNA: TGCGCCAGCAGCCAAGAGGGGAGAGCGGGAGGGAGCGAGCAGTACTTC

clone size: many
V gene: TRBV29-1
D gene: .
J gene: TRBJ2-1
CDR3 protein: CSALRSYNEQFF
CDR3 DNA: TGCAGCGCCCTCCGCTCCTACAATGAGCAGTTCTTC

clone size: many
V gene: TRBV20-1
D gene: .
J gene: TRBJ1-5
CDR3 protein: CSARDFRDTSNQPQHF
CDR3 DNA: TGCAGTGCTAGAGATTTTAGGGACACCTCTAATCAGCCCCAGCATTTT

clone size: many
V gene: TRBV3-1
D gene: .
J gene: TRBJ1-6
CDR3 protein: CASSPSLGDSPLHF
CDR3 DNA: TGTGCCAGCAGCCCTTCCCTGGGGGATTCACCCCTCCACTTT

clone size: many
V gene: TRBV20-1
D gene: .
J gene: TRBJ1-5
CDR3 protein: CSVLERDQPQHF
CDR3 DNA: TGCAGTGTGCTAGAGAGAGATCAGCCCCAGCATTTT

clone size: .
V gene: TRBV19
D gene: TRBD1
J gene: TRBJ2-7
CDR3 protein: CASSYAPGTGTYEQYF
CDR3 DNA: TGTGCCAGTAGCTATGCCCCGGGGACAGGTACCTACGAGCAGTACTTC

clone size: many
V gene: TRBV27
D gene: .
J gene: TRBJ2-7
CDR3 protein: CASILRKGKCYEQYF
CDR3 DNA: TGTGCCAGCATATTACGGAAAGGGAAATGCTACGAGCAGTACTTC

clone size: .
V gene: TRBV27
D gene: TRBD2
J gene: TRBJ2-7
CDR3 protein: CASSPLAGDTREQYF
CDR3 DNA: TGTGCCAGCAGTCCCCTAGCGGGAGATACCCGCGAGCAGTACTTC

clone size: many
V gene: TRBV2
D gene: .
J gene: TRBJ2-4
CDR3 protein: CATETRAKNIQYF
CDR3 DNA: TGTGCCACCGAAACTAGAGCCAAAAACATTCAGTACTTC

clone size: .
V gene: TRBV30
D gene: .
J gene: TRBJ2-1
CDR3 protein: CAWRPRDNHYNEQFF
CDR3 DNA: TGTGCCTGGAGACCCCGGGACAACCACTACAATGAGCAGTTCTTC

clone size: many
V gene: TRBV12-3/TRBV12-4
D gene: TRBD1
J gene: TRBJ2-5
CDR3 protein: CASRRQGAVETQYF
CDR3 DNA: TGTGCCAGCAGAAGACAGGGGGCTGTGGAGACCCAGTACTTC

clone size: few
V gene: TRBV5-1
D gene: TRBD1
J gene: TRBJ1-1
CDR3 protein: CASSLSWTGGTEAFF
CDR3 DNA: TGCGCCAGCAGCTTGAGTTGGACAGGGGGGACTGAAGCTTTCTTT

clone size: few
V gene: TRBV27
D gene: .
J gene: TRBJ2-2
CDR3 protein: CASKPPNTGELFF
CDR3 DNA: TGTGCCAGCAAACCCCCAAACACCGGGGAGCTGTTTTTT

clone size: .
V gene: TRBV29-1
D gene: TRBD2
J gene: TRBJ2-2
CDR3 protein: CSVTGLAGVDTGELFF
CDR3 DNA: TGCAGCGTAACGGGACTAGCGGGAGTCGACACCGGGGAGCTGTTTTTT

clone size: many
V gene: TRBV18
D gene: .
J gene: TRBJ1-5
CDR3 protein: CASSPRDTETQHF
CDR3 DNA: TGTGCCAGCTCACCGAGGGACACTGAGACCCAGCATTTT

clone size: .
V gene: TRBV29-1
D gene: TRBD2
J gene: TRBJ2-1
CDR3 protein: CSVGVAGGVINEQFF
CDR3 DNA: TGCAGCGTTGGTGTAGCGGGAGGGGTCATCAATGAGCAGTTCTTC

clone size: .
V gene: TRBV7-3
D gene: TRBD2
J gene: TRBJ2-7
CDR3 protein: CASSSSGSQYEQYF
CDR3 DNA: TGTGCCAGCAGCAGTAGCGGGAGTCAATACGAGCAGTACTTC

clone size: many
V gene: TRBV20-1
D gene: .
J gene: TRBJ2-1
CDR3 protein: CSARIRGVYNEQFF
CDR3 DNA: TGCAGTGCTAGAATCAGGGGCGTGTACAATGAGCAGTTCTTC

clone size: few
V gene: TRBV20-1
D gene: TRBD1
J gene: TRBJ1-1
CDR3 protein: CSASESWTGGQFF
CDR3 DNA: TGCAGTGCTAGTGAATCTTGGACAGGGGGACAGTTCTTT